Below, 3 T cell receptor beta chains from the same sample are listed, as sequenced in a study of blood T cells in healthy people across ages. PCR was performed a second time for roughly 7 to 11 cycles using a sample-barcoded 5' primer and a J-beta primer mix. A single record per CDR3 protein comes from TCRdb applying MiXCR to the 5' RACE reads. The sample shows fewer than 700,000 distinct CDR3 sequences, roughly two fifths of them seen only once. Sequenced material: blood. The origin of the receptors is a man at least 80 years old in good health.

The CDR3: CATSRDRGQIYGYTF. For the CDR3, the DNA is TGTGCCACCAGCAGAGACAGGGGGCAGATCTATGGCTACACCTTC. The V and J genes are TRBV15 and TRBJ1-2, with TRBD1 identical over 8 bases. Losses at the gene ends were 0 bases for V and 4 bases for J; bases not matched to a gene: 4. Germline CDR1 reads LNHNV; CDR2 reads YYDKDF (reference sequence). The CDR3 loop spans 15 amino acids. Variable domain in full (rest from reference TRBV15 and TRBJ1-2): DAMVIQNPRYQVTQFGKPVTLSCSQTLNHNVMYWYQQKSSQAPKLLFHYYDKDFNNEADTPDNFQSRRPNTSFCFLDIRSPGLGDTAMYLCATSRDRGQIYGYTFGSGTRLTVV.

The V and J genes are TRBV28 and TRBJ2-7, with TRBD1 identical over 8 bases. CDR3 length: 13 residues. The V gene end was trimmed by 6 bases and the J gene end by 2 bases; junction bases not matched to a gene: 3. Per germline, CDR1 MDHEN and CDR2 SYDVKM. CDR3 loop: CASRRTGTYEQYF. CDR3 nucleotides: TGTGCCAGCAGGAGGACAGGGACCTACGAGCAGTACTTC.

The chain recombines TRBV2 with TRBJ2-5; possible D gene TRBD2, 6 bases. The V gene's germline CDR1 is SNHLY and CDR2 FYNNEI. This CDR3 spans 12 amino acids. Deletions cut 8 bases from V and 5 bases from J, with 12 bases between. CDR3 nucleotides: TGTGCCAGCGGGCCGGGACTCGAGACCCAGTACTTC. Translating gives CASGPGLETQYF.